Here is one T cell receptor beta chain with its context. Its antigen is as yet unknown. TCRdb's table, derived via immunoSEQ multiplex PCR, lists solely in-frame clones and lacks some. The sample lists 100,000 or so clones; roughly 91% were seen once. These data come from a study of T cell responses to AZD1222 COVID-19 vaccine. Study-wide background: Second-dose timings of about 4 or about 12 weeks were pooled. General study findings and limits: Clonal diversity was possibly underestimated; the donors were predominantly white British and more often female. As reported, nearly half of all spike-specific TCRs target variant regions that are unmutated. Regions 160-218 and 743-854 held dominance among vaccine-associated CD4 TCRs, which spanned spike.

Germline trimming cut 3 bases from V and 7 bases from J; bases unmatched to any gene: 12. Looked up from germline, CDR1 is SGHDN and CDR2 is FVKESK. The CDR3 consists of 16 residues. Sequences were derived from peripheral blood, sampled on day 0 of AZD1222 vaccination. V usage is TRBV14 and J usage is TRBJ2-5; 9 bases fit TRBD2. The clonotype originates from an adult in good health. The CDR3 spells CASSQGSGRPQRTQYF. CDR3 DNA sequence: TGTGCCAGCAGCCAGGGAAGCGGGAGGCCGCAGAGGACCCAGTACTTC.